The sequence of this T cell receptor beta chain was determined in a study of blood T cell repertoires in COVID-19. The overall study: Samples came from the United States, Italy and Spain, spanning acute and convalescent COVID-19. T cells, B-cell-depleted T cells, or PBMCs provided the cDNA or gDNA that served as material.

Per the original methods: Nucleated cell number was recorded as an estimate derived from reference gene primer amplification. Here immunoSEQ multiplex PCR was the method, and the copy in TCRdb shows in-frame clones only, minus some. V and J calls and clone size are as listed in that table; D and trimming were resolved from the DNA. Among about 180,000 clones, roughly 84% were seen once, and the ten largest hold less than 2%. The CDR3 sequence is 16 residues long. V shed 3 bases and J shed 0 bases, with 14 bases lying between them. Germline V gives CDR1 MDHEN, CDR2 SYDVKM. The TCR originated in a human donor in a cohort sampled during active COVID-19. The V gene is TRBV28, the J gene TRBJ1-2, with a weak D call TRBD1 (6 bases). The sample comprised peripheral blood. The CDR3 bases are TGTGCCAGCAGTTTGGCCGGACAGTTAGCTAACTATGGCTACACCTTC. Translating gives CASSLAGQLANYGYTF.